The clone carrying this T cell receptor (beta chain) was observed a few times. The target antigen is unknown. This sample stems from a study of T cell repertoires in cytomegalovirus infection. MiXCR, run by TCRdb on the reads, gives a single entry per CDR3 protein. This sample has approximately 280,000 distinct CDR3 sequences, with 22% found just once. The V gene lost 7 bases and the J gene lost 8 bases, with 12 bases spanning the gap. The germline V gene has CDR1 LNHDA and CDR2 SQIVND (reference sequence). This CDR3 spans 12 amino acids. The input for sequencing was cultured PBMCs, taken from culture after CMV antigen stimulation. This TCR was sampled from a human donor in good health (CMV status not recorded). Some clones in this sample may be carry-over from other donors' samples. The chain joins TRBV19 to TRBJ2-1; D may be TRBD2 (6 bases). This chain's CDR3 is CASTSVLDEQFF. CDR3 DNA: TGTGCCAGTACTAGCGTATTGGATGAGCAGTTCTTC. The complete variable domain, with remaining parts taken from reference TRBV19 and TRBJ2-1, reads DGGITQSPKYLFRKEGQNVTLSCEQNLNHDAMYWYRQDPGQGLRLIYYSQIVNDFQKGDIAEGYSVSREKKESFPLTVTSAQKNPTAFYLCASTSVLDEQFFGPGTRLTVL.